A selection of T cell receptor beta chains follows, all from one sample in a study of shared clonotypes between healthy human individuals. The repertoire was sequenced with immunoSEQ multiplex PCR; TCRdb's copy has only in-frame clones and lacks some. The table lists about 1 million clones, around 76% of them singletons. The sequencing input was memory CD4+ T cells sorted from blood. All receptors derive from a man between 18 and 29 years old in good health. CDR3s include the opening cysteine and the closing phenylalanine or tryptophan. The order of the fields is clone size, D gene, V gene, J gene, CDR3 protein, CDR3 DNA. D genes are given only for firm matches. Only part of the rows carry a size: once, few, many, or a class if the clone is expanded.

size: few; D: TRBD1; V: TRBV7-3; J: TRBJ1-4; CDR3: CASSLGQGEKLFF; DNA: TGTGCCAGCAGCTTGGGACAGGGTGAAAAACTGTTTTTT
size: few; D: -; V: TRBV11-1; J: TRBJ1-5; CDR3: CASSLTGNQPQHF; DNA: TGTGCCAGCAGCTTGACAGGCAATCAGCCCCAGCATTTT
size: -; D: TRBD1; V: TRBV5-1; J: TRBJ1-2; CDR3: CASSLMTGDYGYTF; DNA: TGCGCCAGCAGCTTGATGACAGGGGACTATGGCTACACCTTC
size: -; D: TRBD1; V: TRBV2; J: TRBJ1-2; CDR3: CASSEGQGTSYTF; DNA: TGTGCCAGCAGTGAGGGACAGGGGACCTCCTACACCTTC
size: -; D: -; V: TRBV4-1; J: TRBJ1-6; CDR3: CASSQERDIGSPLHF; DNA: TGCGCCAGCAGCCAAGAACGGGACATCGGTTCACCCCTCCACTTT
size: many; D: -; V: TRBV7-9; J: TRBJ2-3; CDR3: CASSLIAREAQYF; DNA: TGTGCCAGCAGCTTAATTGCTAGAGAGGCGCAGTATTTT
size: -; D: TRBD2; V: TRBV5-1; J: TRBJ2-3; CDR3: CASSDGGSTDTQYF; DNA: TGCGCCAGCAGCGACGGGGGGAGCACAGATACGCAGTATTTT
size: -; D: TRBD1; V: TRBV7-2; J: TRBJ1-1; CDR3: CASSLGTGNTEAFF; DNA: TGTGCCAGCAGCTTGGGGACAGGGAACACTGAAGCTTTCTTT
size: -; D: TRBD1; V: TRBV7-2; J: TRBJ1-4; CDR3: CASSLGDRGLEKLFF; DNA: TGTGCCAGCAGCTTAGGGGACAGGGGGCTTGAAAAACTGTTTTTT
size: -; D: -; V: TRBV7-9; J: TRBJ2-5; CDR3: CASSSRSPKGETQYF; DNA: TGTGCCAGCAGTTCCCGAAGTCCGAAGGGAGAGACCCAGTACTTC
size: once; D: TRBD2; V: TRBV15; J: TRBJ2-4; CDR3: CATSREARLATAKNIQYF; DNA: TGTGCCACCAGCAGAGAGGCGAGACTAGCCACAGCCAAAAACATTCAGTACTTC
size: -; D: TRBD1; V: TRBV7-7; J: TRBJ2-3; CDR3: CASSLGTGITDTQYF; DNA: TGTGCTAGCAGCTTAGGGACAGGGATCACAGATACGCAGTATTTT
size: -; D: -; V: TRBV6-5; J: TRBJ2-5; CDR3: CAVGQETQYF; DNA: TGTGCTGTGGGGCAAGAGACCCAGTACTTC
size: -; D: TRBD2; V: TRBV7-2; J: TRBJ2-2; CDR3: CASSRTRTGELFF; DNA: TGTGCCAGCAGCCGGACTAGAACCGGGGAGCTGTTTTTT
size: -; D: TRBD1; V: TRBV2; J: TRBJ1-5; CDR3: CASSDQGQSQPQHF; DNA: TGTGCCAGCAGCGATCAGGGACAGAGTCAGCCCCAGCATTTT
size: -; D: -; V: TRBV28; J: TRBJ1-3; CDR3: CASSLQRNTIYF; DNA: TGTGCCAGCAGTTTGCAAAGAAACACCATATATTTT
size: -; D: -; V: TRBV27; J: TRBJ1-4; CDR3: CASSSGHPLNEKLFF; DNA: TGTGCCAGCAGTTCCGGACATCCCCTGAATGAAAAACTGTTTTTT
size: -; D: -; V: TRBV5-1; J: TRBJ2-7; CDR3: CASSLEMASISEQYF; DNA: TGCGCCAGCAGCTTGGAAATGGCCTCTATAAGCGAGCAGTACTTC
size: once; D: -; V: TRBV6-1; J: TRBJ2-5; CDR3: CASRFRGGETQYF; DNA: TGTGCCAGCAGATTCAGGGGTGGGGAGACCCAGTACTTC
size: -; D: TRBD1; V: TRBV7-2; J: TRBJ2-2; CDR3: CASSTSGTGGAPGELFF; DNA: TGTGCCAGCAGCACAAGCGGGACAGGGGGCGCCCCCGGGGAGCTGTTTTTT
size: few; D: -; V: TRBV18; J: TRBJ1-6; CDR3: CASRTGSSYNSPLHF; DNA: TGTGCCAGCCGAACAGGGAGCTCCTATAATTCACCCCTCCACTTT
size: few; D: -; V: TRBV29-1; J: TRBJ2-5; CDR3: CSVGIQGIGTETQYF; DNA: TGCAGCGTTGGAATACAGGGAATTGGGACAGAGACCCAGTACTTC
size: -; D: TRBD2; V: TRBV28; J: TRBJ2-7; CDR3: CASRGELAGFSYEQYF; DNA: TGTGCCAGCAGGGGGGAACTAGCGGGATTCTCCTACGAGCAGTACTTC
size: -; D: -; V: TRBV7-2; J: TRBJ2-1; CDR3: CASSLQTGRHEQFF; DNA: TGTGCCAGCAGCTTGCAAACCGGGCGGCATGAGCAGTTCTTC
size: -; D: -; V: TRBV5-1; J: TRBJ1-2; CDR3: CASSFEELSGYTF; DNA: TGCGCCAGCAGCTTCGAAGAGTTGAGTGGCTACACCTTC
size: -; D: TRBD1; V: TRBV7-2; J: TRBJ1-1; CDR3: CASSFRDRGTEAFF; DNA: TGTGCCAGCAGCTTCCGGGACAGGGGAACTGAAGCTTTCTTT
size: many; D: -; V: TRBV5-1; J: TRBJ2-5; CDR3: CASSSTGKETQYF; DNA: TGCGCCAGCAGCTCGACAGGAAAAGAGACCCAGTACTTC
size: -; D: -; V: TRBV27; J: TRBJ2-5; CDR3: CASSPNSALETQYF; DNA: TGTGCCAGCAGTCCCAACAGCGCATTGGAGACCCAGTACTTC
size: -; D: -; V: TRBV5-4; J: TRBJ1-2; CDR3: CASSLESRGYGYTF; DNA: TGTGCCAGCAGCTTGGAAAGTAGGGGGTATGGCTACACCTTC
size: -; D: -; V: TRBV5-1; J: TRBJ2-2; CDR3: CASSLVGSTGVPAGELFF; DNA: TGCGCCAGCAGCTTGGTGGGGTCTACGGGAGTCCCGGCCGGGGAGCTGTTTTTT
size: -; D: TRBD1; V: TRBV10-3; J: TRBJ1-1; CDR3: CAISESGTGNTEAFF; DNA: TGTGCCATCAGTGAGTCGGGGACAGGTAACACTGAAGCTTTCTTT
size: -; D: -; V: TRBV5-6; J: TRBJ2-2; CDR3: CASRIRTRTNTGELFF; DNA: TGTGCCAGCAGAATTAGGACACGTACGAACACCGGGGAGCTGTTTTTT
size: -; D: TRBD1; V: TRBV10-1; J: TRBJ2-2; CDR3: CATTPGQGRTGELFF; DNA: TGCGCCACTACACCGGGACAGGGGAGAACCGGGGAGCTGTTTTTT
size: -; D: -; V: TRBV30; J: TRBJ2-1; CDR3: CAWSAESDEQFF; DNA: TGTGCCTGGAGTGCAGAGTCCGATGAGCAGTTCTTC
size: -; D: TRBD2; V: TRBV4-3; J: TRBJ2-2; CDR3: CASSQELAGTTGELFF; DNA: TGCGCCAGCAGCCAAGAACTAGCGGGGACCACCGGGGAGCTGTTTTTT
size: few; D: TRBD1; V: TRBV30; J: TRBJ1-2; CDR3: CAWSPVRGQANGYTF; DNA: TGTGCCTGGAGTCCCGTTAGAGGACAGGCCAATGGCTACACCTTC
size: few; D: -; V: TRBV27; J: TRBJ1-5; CDR3: CASSGGRQPQHF; DNA: TGTGCCAGCAGCGGGGGCCGACAGCCCCAGCATTTT